This T cell receptor beta chain was captured by sequencing in a study of T cell repertoires in aging, cancer and after chemotherapy. A remark on this clonotype: Its antigen remains unknown.

The template was genomic DNA from peripheral blood, not RNA. Germline-derived CDR1 and CDR2 are MNHEY and SVGAGI. The CDR3 sequence is 16 residues long. Trimming took 6 bases from V and 1 from J; bases not matched to a gene: 7. Findings and caveats of the study: Untreated cancer patients had significantly lower blood TCR diversity than age-matched healthy donors.

A mixed TRB-A/B primer pool amplified rearranged TRB by multiplex touch-down PCR. TCRdb itself ran the multiplex PCR reads through MiXCR, one entry per CDR3 protein. The sample contains around 9,000 distinct CDR3 sequences, just over 40% of which appear only once. This rearrangement joins TRBV6-5 to TRBJ2-5, with 11 bases lining up with TRBD2. The source of this sequence is a human donor with a solid tumor. The sequenced sample was blood. The CDR3 DNA is TGTGCCAGCAGCCTAGGGACTAGCGGCTTCCAAGAGACCCAGTACTTC. It yields the protein CASSLGTSGFQETQYF.